This TCR beta chain was sequenced for a study of T cell responses to AZD1222 COVID-19 vaccine (dated by TCRdb to about 2021). As for the study more broadly: TCR sequencing covered roughly 230 trial participants: 200 to 210 given two doses of AZD1222 and 26 given two doses of MenACWY control vaccine. Trial participants were enrolled by age into subgroups of 18-55, 56-69 and 70-plus years, and around 150, 29 and 61 TCR-sequenced participants, respectively, were included in these subgroups. What the study reported, not specific to this receptor: The 56-69-year group was small, and its depth increase did not reach significance, likely because of low power. Spike-specific TCR breadth and depth rose significantly after two AZD1222 doses compared with day 0 and with MenACWY recipients. Because no day 14 peak-response samples were available, the repertoires could be characterized only after the peak T cell response. The vaccine-associated CD4 TCRs covered the entire spike protein, and the dominant responses fell in regions 160-218 and 743-854. Conclusions about previously exposed vaccinees are limited, since just 5 to 7 AZD1222 recipients were seropositive for SARS-CoV-2 at baseline. Most participants were white British and females outnumbered males, and the authors suggested that clonal diversity may have been underestimated. Reportedly, almost half of the unique spike-specific TCRs recognized epitopes lying outside the regions that are mutated in the B.1.351 and B.1.1.7 variants.

The CDR3 regions of human TCRbeta chains were analyzed by immunosequencing. In the paper's pipeline: Repertoire TCRs were checked for matches against a reference library of SARS-CoV-2-specific TCRs that had been generated using the MIRA antigen-specificity platform. Breadth meant the fraction of unique TCRs that were SARS-CoV-2-associated, whereas depth meant the fraction of total T cells that were SARS-CoV-2-associated. Using the MIRA data, each spike-specific TCR was mapped to the spike region that the TCR reacts to and placed in a CD4 or CD8 class. Log10-transformed breadth and depth values were compared by one-way ANOVA with Sidak's multiple comparisons tests. This immuneACCESS table, as held by TCRdb, lists in-frame sequences with V and J called but not all clones. Of the missing ones, under half trace to an unresolved V gene in checked studies; the others have no known cause. V and J calls and clone size follow that table, whereas D and trimming were derived from the DNA. This sample gives about 150,000 clones in total; roughly 90% of them show up just once. The ten largest clonotypes hold roughly 3.3% of the sample.

In this sample, this clone turned up a few times. Its antigen is currently not known. Base quality data are lacking; no much larger clone is found one base away. The germline V gene encodes CDR1 GTSNPN and CDR2 SVGIG (reference sequence). The CDR3 goes from the cysteine to the phenylalanine over 12 residues. Only CDR3 DNA remains: 36 bases, in frame from the first base. V ends up 3 bases short and J 8 bases short, with an unmatched junction base count of 5. Taken with the paper, the label for time point translates to: about 28 days (+/-7) after the second vaccine dose. AZD1222 recipients given second doses at about 4 weeks or at about 12 weeks were pooled, since spike-specific TCR depth and breadth were not found to differ between the two schedules. The vaccinee samples were drawn from two UK trials, COV001 and COV002, one of which was a single-blind randomized controlled phase 2/3 trial testing AZD1222 (ChAdOx1 nCoV-19) in healthy adults. Trial participant PBMC samples were collected at day 0 and day 28 after the second dose for TCRbeta chain sequencing.

The chain is assembled from TRBV30 and TRBJ1-1; 8 junctional bases match TRBD1. This clonotype originated in an adult who received the AZD1222 COVID-19 vaccine. Sequencing used peripheral blood, obtained 28 days after the second AZD1222 dose. The DNA sequence is given as TGTGCCTGGAGGGAGGGGACAGGCGAAGCTTTCTTT. Translation gives CAWREGTGEAFF.